This T cell receptor (beta chain) originates from a study of CD8+ T cells in alopecia areata. Study details: Treated patients received oral tofacitinib, 5 to 10 mg twice daily. Study-level points and caveats: Especially in alopecia totalis/universalis, lesional scalp showed greater clonality than normal scalp did.

CDR3 length: 17 amino acids. The junction had 15 bases not matched to a gene; V was cut back by 5 bases and J by 7 bases. Per the germline V gene, CDR1 is LNHDA and CDR2 is SQIVND (reference sequence). RNA was isolated and reverse transcribed to cDNA, the sequencing template. Profiled with immunoSEQ multiplex PCR; TCRdb holds only in-frame clones, not every one. The sample contains 45,000 to 70,000 clones, approximately 96% of which appear only once. Concerning this clone itself: Its antigen is unknown.

The TCR was taken from a human donor with alopecia areata. Sequences were derived from CD8+ T cells sorted from blood, sampled at week 0. The chain links TRBV19 to TRBJ1-5; 9 positions agree with TRBD1. In DNA, the CDR3 is TGTGCCAGTAGTTTGGCTTTTGGACAGGGGAACGCCCAGCCCCAGCATTTT. Translated, it gives CASSLAFGQGNAQPQHF.